These 3 T cell receptor beta chains were sequenced from one sample in a study of shared clonotypes between healthy human individuals. Sequencing used immunoSEQ multiplex PCR; TCRdb keeps in-frame clones, though not all of them. This repertoire shows hundreds of thousands of clones, 90% to 96% found once; its top ten account for approximately 0.062%. Sequenced: naive CD4+ T cells sorted from blood. Documented subset: CD45RA+ positively selected. These receptors came from a woman in her twenties or thirties in good health.

CDR3 nucleotide sequence: TGTGCCAGCAGCCTCTTGGGTACTAGCGGGAGTTTGCGGGAGACCCAGTACTTC. Encoded protein: CASSLLGTSGSLRETQYF. The chain combines TRBV5-6 with TRBJ2-5; 11 nucleotides match TRBD2. The germline gives CDR1 SGHDT, CDR2 YYEEEE. The CDR3 is made up of 18 amino acids. V was clipped by 4 bases and J by 5 bases; unmatched bases: 16.

The chain recombines TRBV7-9 with TRBJ2-7; TRBD1 matches at 7 bases. CDR3 length: 15 amino acids. Trimming at V came to 0 bases and at J to 1 base, leaving 3 bases not matched to a gene. From germline, CDR1 is SEHNR and CDR2 FQNEAQ (reference sequence). CDR3 in amino acids: CASSLAGGWSYEQYF. The CDR3 nucleotides are TGTGCCAGCAGCTTAGCAGGGGGCTGGTCCTACGAGCAGTACTTC.

The rearrangement links TRBV14 to TRBJ1-1, with D uncertain. The length of the CDR3 is 14 residues. The V gene's germline CDR1 is SGHDN and CDR2 FVKESK. V gave up 4 bases and J gave up 3 bases, with 12 bases separating them. CDR3: CASSLFSGDTEAFF. CDR3 nucleotide sequence: TGTGCCAGCAGCCTTTTCTCCGGAGACACTGAAGCTTTCTTT.